These T cell receptor beta chains were read from a single sample in a study of post-analysis software for immune sequencing data. Using its own MiXCR run on the PCR reads, TCRdb lists one record per CDR3 protein. This sample has more than 500,000 distinct CDR3 sequences, with 30% to 40% found just once. The sequencing input was blood. The source of these receptors is a girl under 18 with multiple sclerosis. The CDR3 runs from the conserved cysteine through the conserved F or W. A D gene is named only where the DNA matches it firmly. Size tells how often a clone was seen (once, few, many) or the class of an expanded clone, and some rows leave it out.

size: -; J: TRBJ2-1; D: -; V: TRBV13; CDR3: CASSPPRERSYNEQFF; DNA: TGTGCCAGCAGCCCCCCTCGGGAACGTTCCTACAATGAGCAGTTCTTC
size: -; J: TRBJ2-5; D: TRBD1; V: TRBV13; CDR3: CASSDRGQETQYF; DNA: TGTGCCAGCAGCGACAGGGGCCAAGAGACCCAGTACTTC
size: -; J: TRBJ2-5; D: -; V: TRBV29-1; CDR3: CSARQGGETQYF; DNA: TGCAGCGCCAGACAGGGAGGAGAGACCCAGTACTTC
size: -; J: TRBJ1-5; D: -; V: TRBV18; CDR3: CASSPDSARGNQPQHF; DNA: TGTGCCAGCTCACCCGACTCTGCCAGGGGCAATCAGCCCCAGCATTTT
size: -; J: TRBJ1-1; D: TRBD1; V: TRBV28; CDR3: CASPAGTGMSEAFF; DNA: TGTGCCAGCCCCGCCGGGACAGGGATGTCTGAAGCTTTCTTT
size: few; J: TRBJ1-6; D: -; V: TRBV7-8; CDR3: CASRIEPYPSYNSPLHF; DNA: TGTGCCAGCAGAATCGAACCATATCCTTCCTATAATTCACCCCTCCACTTT
size: few; J: TRBJ2-1; D: -; V: TRBV24-1; CDR3: CATLGGAAIYNEQFF; DNA: TGTGCCACCCTAGGAGGGGCAGCTATCTACAATGAGCAGTTCTTC
size: -; J: TRBJ1-1; D: -; V: TRBV10-3; CDR3: CAISLDSMNTEAFF; DNA: TGTGCCATCAGTCTGGACAGCATGAACACTGAAGCTTTCTTT
size: few; J: TRBJ2-1; D: -; V: TRBV29-1; CDR3: CSVEGLIGVGDEQFF; DNA: TGCAGCGTTGAAGGGTTAATAGGAGTGGGGGATGAGCAGTTCTTC
size: -; J: TRBJ1-1; D: -; V: TRBV29-1; CDR3: CSVDGGRGNTEAFF; DNA: TGCAGCGTGGACGGGGGACGGGGGAACACTGAAGCTTTCTTT
size: few; J: TRBJ2-3; D: -; V: TRBV7-9; CDR3: CASSLAQGPRPQYF; DNA: TGTGCCAGCAGCTTAGCTCAGGGCCCCCGACCGCAGTATTTT
size: once; J: TRBJ2-2; D: -; V: TRBV7-9; CDR3: CASSLRDGVGSGELFF; DNA: TGTGCCAGCAGCTTACGAGACGGTGTTGGGTCCGGGGAGCTGTTTTTT
size: -; J: TRBJ2-3; D: TRBD2; V: TRBV5-6; CDR3: CASSLSLAEDTQYF; DNA: TGTGCCAGCAGCTTGAGTCTAGCGGAAGATACGCAGTATTTT
size: -; J: TRBJ2-5; D: -; V: TRBV20-1; CDR3: CSARAGVLETQYF; DNA: TGCAGTGCCCGAGCCGGAGTATTAGAGACCCAGTACTTC
size: -; J: TRBJ2-1; D: TRBD2; V: TRBV7-3; CDR3: CAGSRLAGGYNEQFF; DNA: TGTGCCGGCAGCCGTCTAGCGGGGGGCTACAATGAGCAGTTCTTC
size: few; J: TRBJ2-3; D: TRBD2; V: TRBV7-3; CDR3: CASSPLAGEFTDTQYF; DNA: TGTGCCAGCAGCCCCCTTGCGGGGGAGTTCACAGATACGCAGTATTTT
size: -; J: TRBJ2-1; D: -; V: TRBV9; CDR3: CASSVASGWEQFF; DNA: TGTGCCAGCAGCGTAGCGAGCGGATGGGAGCAGTTCTTC
size: -; J: TRBJ2-3; D: TRBD2; V: TRBV6-1; CDR3: CASSDAGGPGGTDTQYF; DNA: TGTGCCAGCAGTGATGCGGGGGGGCCTGGGGGCACAGATACGCAGTATTTT
size: few; J: TRBJ1-2; D: -; V: TRBV5-1; CDR3: CASSLGTLGPGYGYTF; DNA: TGCGCCAGCAGCTTGGGGACGCTGGGCCCAGGCTATGGCTACACCTTC
size: few; J: TRBJ1-2; D: -; V: TRBV14; CDR3: CASSQYQEYGYTF; DNA: TGTGCCAGCAGCCAATACCAGGAATATGGCTACACCTTC
size: few; J: TRBJ2-4; D: -; V: TRBV3-1; CDR3: CASSPVGGLAKNIQYF; DNA: TGTGCCAGCAGCCCGGTCGGGGGGCTGGCCAAAAACATTCAGTACTTC
size: few; J: TRBJ1-5; D: -; V: TRBV20-1; CDR3: CSALDSLQPQHF; DNA: TGCAGTGCTTTGGACAGCTTGCAGCCCCAGCATTTT
size: few; J: TRBJ1-1; D: -; V: TRBV5-1; CDR3: CASSLEGIVSEAFF; DNA: TGCGCCAGCAGCTTGGAGGGTATAGTTTCTGAAGCTTTCTTT
size: few; J: TRBJ2-5; D: TRBD2; V: TRBV29-1; CDR3: CSVVRGLQETQYF; DNA: TGCAGCGTTGTGCGGGGGTTACAAGAGACCCAGTACTTC
size: -; J: TRBJ1-1; D: -; V: TRBV29-1; CDR3: CSVGGGVLNTEAFF; DNA: TGCAGCGTTGGGGGGGGGGTCTTGAACACTGAAGCTTTCTTT
size: -; J: TRBJ2-1; D: TRBD2; V: TRBV29-1; CDR3: CSVDGGGSYNEQFF; DNA: TGCAGCGTTGATGGGGGGGGCTCCTACAATGAGCAGTTCTTC
size: -; J: TRBJ1-1; D: -; V: TRBV5-1; CDR3: CASTPSTHDTEAFF; DNA: TGCGCCAGCACCCCCAGCACTCACGACACTGAAGCTTTCTTT
size: few; J: TRBJ1-6; D: TRBD1; V: TRBV5-1; CDR3: CASSLDRGQDSPLHF; DNA: TGCGCCAGCAGCTTAGACAGGGGGCAGGATTCACCCCTCCACTTT
size: few; J: TRBJ2-5; D: -; V: TRBV5-1; CDR3: CASRHTGTETQYF; DNA: TGCGCCAGTCGACATACAGGGACGGAGACCCAGTACTTC
size: -; J: TRBJ2-1; D: TRBD2; V: TRBV6-5; CDR3: CASKGSGGYNEQFF; DNA: TGTGCCAGCAAGGGTAGCGGGGGATACAATGAGCAGTTCTTC
size: -; J: TRBJ1-2; D: -; V: TRBV5-1; CDR3: CASSPEQGPYGYTF; DNA: TGCGCCAGCAGCCCCGAACAGGGCCCCTATGGCTACACCTTC
size: -; J: TRBJ2-7; D: TRBD1; V: TRBV4-1; CDR3: CASSRTGVRTERYF; DNA: TGCGCCAGCAGCCGGACAGGGGTCCGGACCGAGCGGTACTTC
size: -; J: TRBJ2-3; D: -; V: TRBV4-1; CDR3: CASSYGFFSTQDTQYF; DNA: TGCGCCAGCAGCTATGGCTTCTTCTCGACCCAAGATACGCAGTATTTT
size: -; J: TRBJ1-1; D: -; V: TRBV2; CDR3: CASRPRVNTEAFF; DNA: TGTGCCAGCAGACCCAGGGTGAACACTGAAGCTTTCTTT
size: few; J: TRBJ1-5; D: -; V: TRBV12-3/TRBV12-4; CDR3: CASSRGGRYQPQHF; DNA: TGTGCCAGCAGCCGAGGGGGGCGTTATCAGCCCCAGCATTTT
size: -; J: TRBJ2-2; D: -; V: TRBV12-3/TRBV12-4; CDR3: CASSPYFTGERFF; DNA: TGTGCCAGCAGTCCCTATTTCACCGGGGAGCGGTTTTTT
size: -; J: TRBJ2-3; D: TRBD2; V: TRBV7-2; CDR3: CASSSSPGLATDMQYF; DNA: TGTGCCAGCAGCTCATCGCCGGGACTAGCGACCGATATGCAGTATTTT
size: -; J: TRBJ2-5; D: -; V: TRBV20-1; CDR3: CSAITSTVQQETQYF; DNA: TGCAGTGCTATAACCTCGACAGTCCAGCAAGAGACCCAGTACTTC
size: -; J: TRBJ2-5; D: -; V: TRBV6-6; CDR3: CASSFPAGASQETQYF; DNA: TGTGCCAGCAGCTTCCCGGCGGGGGCAAGCCAAGAGACCCAGTACTTC
size: -; J: TRBJ1-5; D: -; V: TRBV29-1; CDR3: CSVDNGSNQPQHF; DNA: TGCAGCGTGGATAACGGCAGCAATCAGCCCCAGCATTTT
size: -; J: TRBJ1-3; D: -; V: TRBV20-1; CDR3: CSAERPTPNGNTIYF; DNA: TGCAGTGCGGAGAGACCCACCCCGAACGGAAACACCATATATTTT